This section outlines one T cell receptor beta chain sequence together with its context. The data derive from a study of blood T cell repertoires in COVID-19. About the study: Spain, Italy and the United States supplied samples that represented acute and convalescent COVID-19.

The CDR3 contains 14 residues. V lost 9 bases, J lost 4 bases, and 3 bases stayed unmatched. CDR1 is MRHNA and CDR2 is SNTAGT in the germline V gene. This table comes from immunoSEQ multiplex PCR, and its TCRdb copy is limited to in-frame clones, with some not included. The sample lists under 80,000 clones; 76% were seen once. Followed longitudinally, the Seattle patients had been enrolled during active infection. This receptor was obtained from a man in his sixties with COVID-19, enrolled during active disease. Sample: peripheral blood. The chain has TRBV6-4 and TRBJ2-3; 14 bases agree with TRBD2. The CDR3 region is CASSTSGGADTQYF. In DNA, the CDR3 is TGTGCCAGTTCGACTAGCGGGGGGGCAGATACGCAGTATTTT.